This TCR beta chain appears in the sequencing data of a study of blood T cell repertoires in COVID-19. Per the original methods: Using reference gene primer amplification, nucleated cell counts were estimated. Assay: immunoSEQ multiplex PCR; the TCRdb copy retains only in-frame clones and omits some. V, J and clone size derive from that table, while D and trimming were established from the DNA sequence. The sample yields 400,000 to 500,000 clones, roughly 89% seen once. The CDR3 runs 15 residues. Germline assignment: CDR1 SGHRS and CDR2 YFSETQ. V was clipped by 4 bases and J by 3 bases; unmatched bases: 9.

This receptor was identified in a woman in her twenties or thirties with active or convalescent COVID-19. The chain couples TRBV5-1 to TRBJ2-7; 8 bases align to TRBD1. Sample: peripheral blood. As DNA, the CDR3 is TGCGCCAGCAGCCCCGCCGGGACAGGCTACTACGAGCAGTACTTC. Amino acids: CASSPAGTGYYEQYF.